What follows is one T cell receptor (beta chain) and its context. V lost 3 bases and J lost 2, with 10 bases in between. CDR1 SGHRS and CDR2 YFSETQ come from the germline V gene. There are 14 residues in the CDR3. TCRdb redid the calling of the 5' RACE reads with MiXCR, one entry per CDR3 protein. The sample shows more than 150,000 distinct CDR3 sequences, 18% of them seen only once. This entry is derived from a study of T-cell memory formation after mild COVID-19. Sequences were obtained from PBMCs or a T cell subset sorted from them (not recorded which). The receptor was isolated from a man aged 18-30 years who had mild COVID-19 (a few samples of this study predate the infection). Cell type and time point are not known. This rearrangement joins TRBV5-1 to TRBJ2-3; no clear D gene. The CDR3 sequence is CASSYLDFTDTQYF. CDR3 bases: TGCGCCAGCAGCTATCTAGATTTCACAGATACGCAGTATTTT.